This TCR beta chain was documented in a study of blood T cell repertoires in COVID-19. V lost 6 bases, J lost 2 bases, and 14 bases lay in between. Germline CDR1 and CDR2: MNHEY and SMNVEV (reference sequence). CDR3 size: 15 residues. Using immunoSEQ multiplex PCR, the repertoire was profiled, and TCRdb retains in-frame clones only, with some absent. The sample yields 140,000 or so clones, approximately 84% seen once. Sample: peripheral blood. The clonotype was recovered from a woman aged 55-75 years with acute or convalescent COVID-19. This chain joins TRBV27 and TRBJ2-1, with D maybe TRBD2 (6 bases). CDR3 region: CASSWDRETYNEQFF. The CDR3 DNA reads TGTGCCAGCAGCTGGGACCGGGAGACCTACAATGAGCAGTTCTTC.